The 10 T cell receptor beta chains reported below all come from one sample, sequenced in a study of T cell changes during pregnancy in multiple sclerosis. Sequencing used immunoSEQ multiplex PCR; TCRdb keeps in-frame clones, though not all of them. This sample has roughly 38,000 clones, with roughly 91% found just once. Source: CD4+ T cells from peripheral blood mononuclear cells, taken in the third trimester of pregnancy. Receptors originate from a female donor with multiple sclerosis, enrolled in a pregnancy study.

In DNA, the CDR3 is TGTGCCAGCAGCCGGGACAGGGTGTTAAAGACCCAGTACTTC. Protein sequence: CASSRDRVLKTQYF. The J gene is TRBJ2-5, the V gene TRBV7-6; 9 nucleotides agree with TRBD1. The V segment lost 5 bases and the J segment 6 bases; nucleotides outside the gene matches: 7. The germline CDR1 and CDR2 sequences are SGHVS and FNYEAQ. The CDR3 has 14 amino acids.

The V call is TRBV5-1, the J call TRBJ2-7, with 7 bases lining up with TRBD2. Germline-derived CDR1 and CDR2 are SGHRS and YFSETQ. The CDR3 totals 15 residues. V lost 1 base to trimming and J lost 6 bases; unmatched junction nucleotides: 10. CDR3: CASSLLPTPGGEQYF. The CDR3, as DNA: TGCGCCAGCAGCTTGTTACCCACTCCGGGGGGCGAGCAGTACTTC.

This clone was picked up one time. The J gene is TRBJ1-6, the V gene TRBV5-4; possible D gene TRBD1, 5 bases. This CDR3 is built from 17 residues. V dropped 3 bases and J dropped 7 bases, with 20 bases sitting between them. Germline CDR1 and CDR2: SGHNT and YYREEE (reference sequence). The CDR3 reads CASSSGGRGAWNSPLHF. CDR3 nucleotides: TGTGCCAGCAGCTCGGGGGGTCGGGGCGCTTGGAATTCACCCCTCCACTTT.

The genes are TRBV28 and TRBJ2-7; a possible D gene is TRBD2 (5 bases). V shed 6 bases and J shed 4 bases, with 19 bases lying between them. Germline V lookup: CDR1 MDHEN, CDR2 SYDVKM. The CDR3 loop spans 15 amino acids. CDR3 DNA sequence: TGTGCCAGCAGCACCGGGGTCCCCCCTCCTTACGAGCAGTACTTC. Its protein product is CASSTGVPPPYEQYF. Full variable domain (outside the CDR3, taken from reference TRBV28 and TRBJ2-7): DVKVTQSSRYLVKRTGEKVFLECVQDMDHENMFWYRQDPGLGLRLIYFSYDVKMKEKGDIPEGYSVSREKKERFSLILESASTNQTSMYLCASSTGVPPPYEQYFGPGTRLTVT.

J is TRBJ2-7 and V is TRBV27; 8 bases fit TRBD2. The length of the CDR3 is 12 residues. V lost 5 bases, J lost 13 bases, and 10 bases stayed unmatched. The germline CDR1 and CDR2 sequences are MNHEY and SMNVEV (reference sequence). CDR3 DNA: TGTGCCAGCAGTCTAACGGGAGGGGGTCTTTACTTC. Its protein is CASSLTGGGLYF.

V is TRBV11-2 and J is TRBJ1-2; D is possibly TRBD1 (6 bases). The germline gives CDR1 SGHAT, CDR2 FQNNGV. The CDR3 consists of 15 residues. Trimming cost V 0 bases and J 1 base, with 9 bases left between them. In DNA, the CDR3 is TGTGCCAGCAGCTTAGAAAGGGGGTATAACTATGGCTACACCTTC. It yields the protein CASSLERGYNYGYTF.

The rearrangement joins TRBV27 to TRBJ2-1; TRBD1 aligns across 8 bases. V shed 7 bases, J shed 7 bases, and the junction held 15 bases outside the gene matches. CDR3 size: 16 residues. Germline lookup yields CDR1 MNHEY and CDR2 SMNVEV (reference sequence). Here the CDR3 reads CASTRLMAGGSNEQFF. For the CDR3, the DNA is TGTGCCAGCACACGACTAATGGCAGGGGGCTCAAATGAGCAGTTCTTC.

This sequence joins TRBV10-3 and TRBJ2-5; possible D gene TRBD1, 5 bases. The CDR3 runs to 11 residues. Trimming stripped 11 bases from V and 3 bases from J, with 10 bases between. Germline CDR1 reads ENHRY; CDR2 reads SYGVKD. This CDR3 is CASGAEETQYF. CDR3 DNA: TGTGCCTCTGGGGCAGAAGAGACCCAGTACTTC.

The CDR3 coding sequence is TGTGCCAGTAGTAAAGAGGGCTGGTCTGGGGAGCTGTTTTTT. Its translation: CASSKEGWSGELFF. V gene TRBV19 combines with J gene TRBJ2-2; D may be TRBD2 (5 bases). Trimming stripped 4 bases from V and 8 bases from J, with 14 bases between. The length of the CDR3 is 14 residues. The V gene's germline CDR1 is LNHDA and CDR2 SQIVND (reference sequence).

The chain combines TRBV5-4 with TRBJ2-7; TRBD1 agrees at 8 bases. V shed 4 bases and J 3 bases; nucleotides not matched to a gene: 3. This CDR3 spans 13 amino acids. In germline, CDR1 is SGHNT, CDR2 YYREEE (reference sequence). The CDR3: CASSTQGVYEQYF. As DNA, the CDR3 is TGTGCCAGCAGCACACAGGGGGTCTACGAGCAGTACTTC.